The entry below describes one T cell receptor beta chain. Only in-frame clones appear in the TCRdb table, and some are missing; sequencing was by immunoSEQ multiplex PCR. The table shows tens of thousands of clones, with 91% occurring only once. The data originate from a study of OX40 agonist ivuxolimab in advanced cancers. Across the whole study: All patients had ivuxolimab intravenously every 2 weeks at 0.01 to 10 mg/kg. Patients treated during dose escalation were battling hepatocellular carcinoma, melanoma, renal cell or head and neck cancer.

This TCR was sampled from an adult with an advanced solid tumor such as melanoma, head and neck, liver or kidney cancer. Here the sequenced sample was CD4+ or CD8+ T cells sorted from blood, taken in a trial of the OX40 agonist ivuxolimab.

The CDR3 spells CASRDRSSGANVLTF. The CDR3 DNA reads as TGTGCCAGCAGGGACAGGAGCTCTGGGGCCAACGTCCTGACTTTC. The chain joins TRBV7-9 to TRBJ2-6; 7 bases match TRBD1. Germline V CDR1 and CDR2: SEHNR, FQNEAQ (reference sequence). Germline trimming cut 6 bases from V and 0 bases from J; bases unmatched to any gene: 2. This CDR3 has 15 amino acids.